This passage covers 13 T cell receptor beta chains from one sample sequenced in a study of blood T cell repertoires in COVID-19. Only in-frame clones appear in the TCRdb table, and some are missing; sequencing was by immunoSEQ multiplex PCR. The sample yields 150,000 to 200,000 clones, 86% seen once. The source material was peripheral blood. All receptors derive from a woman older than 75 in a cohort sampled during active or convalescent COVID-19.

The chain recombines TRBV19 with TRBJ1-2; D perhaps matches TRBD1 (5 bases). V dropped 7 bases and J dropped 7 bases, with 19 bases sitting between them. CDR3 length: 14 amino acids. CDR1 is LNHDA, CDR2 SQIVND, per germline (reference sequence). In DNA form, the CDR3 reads TGTGCCAGTACCCTCTCGCGCTCGGGGGGTGGCTACACCTTC. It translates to CASTLSRSGGGYTF. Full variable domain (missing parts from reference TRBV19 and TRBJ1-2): DGGITQSPKYLFRKEGQNVTLSCEQNLNHDAMYWYRQDPGQGLRLIYYSQIVNDFQKGDIAEGYSVSREKKESFPLTVTSAQKNPTAFYLCASTLSRSGGGYTFGSGTRLTVV.

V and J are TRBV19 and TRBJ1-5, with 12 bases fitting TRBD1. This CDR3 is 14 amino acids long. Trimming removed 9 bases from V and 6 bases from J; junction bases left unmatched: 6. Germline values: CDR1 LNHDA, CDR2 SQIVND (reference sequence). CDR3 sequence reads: CASGDRGLGQPQHF. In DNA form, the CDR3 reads TGTGCCAGCGGGGACAGGGGGCTTGGTCAGCCCCAGCATTTT.

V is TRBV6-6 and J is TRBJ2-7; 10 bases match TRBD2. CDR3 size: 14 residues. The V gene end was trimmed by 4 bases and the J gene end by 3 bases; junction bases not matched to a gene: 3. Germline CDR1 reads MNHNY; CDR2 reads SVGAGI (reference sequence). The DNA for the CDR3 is TGTGCCAGCAGTTCCGGGACTAGCGACTACGAGCAGTACGTC. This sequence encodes CASSSGTSDYEQYV.

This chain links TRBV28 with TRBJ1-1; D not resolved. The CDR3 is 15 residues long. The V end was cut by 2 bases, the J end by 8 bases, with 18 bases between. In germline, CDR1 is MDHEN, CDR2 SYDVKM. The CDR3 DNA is TGTGCCAGCAGTTTACGCTTTACAGTCAGAGCCGAAGCTTTCTTT. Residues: CASSLRFTVRAEAFF.

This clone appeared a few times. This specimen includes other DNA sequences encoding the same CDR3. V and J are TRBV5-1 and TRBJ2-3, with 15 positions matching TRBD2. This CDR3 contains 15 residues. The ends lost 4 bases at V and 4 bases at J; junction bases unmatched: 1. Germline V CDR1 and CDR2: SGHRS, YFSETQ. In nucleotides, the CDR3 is TGCGCCAGCAGCCGGACTAGCGGGAGGGCAGATACGCAGTATTTT. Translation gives CASSRTSGRADTQYF. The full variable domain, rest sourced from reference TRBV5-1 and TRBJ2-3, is KAGVTQTPRYLIKTRGQQVTLSCSPISGHRSVSWYQQTPGQGLQFLFEYFSETQRNKGNFPGRFSGRQFSNSRSEMNVSTLELGDSALYLCASSRTSGRADTQYFGPGTRLTVL.

Written as DNA, the CDR3 is TGCGCCAGTAGACAGGAGATCTATAATTCACCCCTCCACTTT. Protein product: CASRQEIYNSPLHF. This sequence joins TRBV5-1 and TRBJ1-6; TRBD1 is a possible D gene (6 bases). This CDR3 contains 14 residues. CDR1 SGHRS and CDR2 YFSETQ come from the germline V gene. V was trimmed by 8 bases and J by 3 bases, leaving 12 bases between them.

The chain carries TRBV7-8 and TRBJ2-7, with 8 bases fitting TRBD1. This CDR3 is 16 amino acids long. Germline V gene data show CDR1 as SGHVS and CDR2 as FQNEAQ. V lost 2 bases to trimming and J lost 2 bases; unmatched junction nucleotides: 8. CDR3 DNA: TGTGCCAGCAGCTTATCTCGAGGACAGGGAGCCTACGAGCAGTACGTC. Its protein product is CASSLSRGQGAYEQYV.

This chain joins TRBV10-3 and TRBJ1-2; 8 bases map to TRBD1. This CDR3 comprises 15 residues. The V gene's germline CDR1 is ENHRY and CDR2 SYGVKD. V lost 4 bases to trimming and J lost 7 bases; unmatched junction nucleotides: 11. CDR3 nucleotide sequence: TGTGCCATCAGTGGAGTGGGACAGGCATGGAGTGGCTACACCTTC. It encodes CAISGVGQAWSGYTF.

The CDR3 here is CASSPPHGGDYGYTF. The CDR3 bases are TGTGCCAGCTCACCACCGCACGGGGGGGATTATGGCTACACCTTC. The genes are TRBV18 and TRBJ1-2, with D possibly TRBD1 on 5 matching bases. The CDR3 runs to 15 residues. Deletions cut 0 bases from V and 5 bases from J, with 13 bases between. The V gene's germline CDR1 is KGHSH and CDR2 LQKENI.

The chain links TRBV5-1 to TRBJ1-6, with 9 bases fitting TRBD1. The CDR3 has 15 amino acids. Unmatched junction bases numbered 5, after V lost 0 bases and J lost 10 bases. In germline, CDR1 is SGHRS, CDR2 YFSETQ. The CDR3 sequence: CASSLAGQGQSPLHF. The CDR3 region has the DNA TGCGCCAGCAGCTTGGCCGGACAGGGGCAATCACCCCTCCACTTT.

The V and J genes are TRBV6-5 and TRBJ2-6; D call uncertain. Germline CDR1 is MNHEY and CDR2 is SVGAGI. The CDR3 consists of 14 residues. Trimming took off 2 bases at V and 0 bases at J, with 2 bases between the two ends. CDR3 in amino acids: CASSYLSGANVLTF. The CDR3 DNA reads TGTGCCAGCAGTTACCTCTCTGGGGCCAACGTCCTGACTTTC.

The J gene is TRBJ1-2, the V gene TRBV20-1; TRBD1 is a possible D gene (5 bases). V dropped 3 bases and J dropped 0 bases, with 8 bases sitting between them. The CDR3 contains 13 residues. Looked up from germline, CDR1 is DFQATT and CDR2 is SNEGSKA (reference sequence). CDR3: CSASRGANYGYTF. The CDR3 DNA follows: TGCAGTGCTAGTCGGGGGGCTAACTATGGCTACACCTTC.

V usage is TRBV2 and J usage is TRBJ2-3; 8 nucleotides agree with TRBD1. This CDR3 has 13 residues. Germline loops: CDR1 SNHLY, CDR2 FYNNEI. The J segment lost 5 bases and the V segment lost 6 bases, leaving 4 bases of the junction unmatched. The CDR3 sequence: CASRDRDRDTQYF. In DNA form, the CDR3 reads TGTGCCAGCAGGGACAGGGATCGAGATACGCAGTATTTT.